These 10 T cell receptor beta chains were sequenced from one sample in a study of T cells in Graves' hyperthyroidism and ophthalmopathy. Using RNA transcripts as the source, TCR beta CDR3 regions were amplified. Primed by the HTBI set, a first-round RT-PCR was run on the TCR CDR3. In TCRdb, the multiplex PCR reads were re-called with MiXCR into one record per CDR3 protein. Found here are about 300,000 distinct CDR3 sequences, roughly 20% of them singletons; the top ten hold roughly 39%. Sample: blood. The receptors stem from a man between 45 and 60 years old with Graves' ophthalmopathy.

This clonotype was observed a few times. The chain joins TRBV20-1 to TRBJ2-7, with TRBD1 matching over 8 bases. This CDR3 spans 15 amino acids. Germline V lookup: CDR1 DFQATT, CDR2 SNEGSKA (reference sequence). With 0 bases clipped from V and 3 bases from J, the junction kept 7 bases outside the gene matches. CDR3 sequence: CSARDFRQGNYEQYF. The CDR3 region has the DNA TGCAGTGCTAGAGATTTCCGACAGGGGAACTACGAGCAGTACTTC.

This clonotype was observed a handful of times. V is TRBV7-6 and J is TRBJ2-5; tentatively, D is TRBD2 (7 bases). There are 15 residues in the CDR3. Per the germline V gene, CDR1 is SGHVS and CDR2 is FNYEAQ. Trimming left V 5 bases short and J 2 bases short, with 15 bases between. CDR3 residues: CASSELGRGQETQYF. DNA for the CDR3: TGTGCCAGCAGCGAACTAGGGAGGGGGCAAGAGACCCAGTACTTC.

This sequence joins TRBV12-3 or TRBV12-4 and TRBJ2-2; 10 bases match TRBD2. This CDR3 contains 17 residues. The junction had 9 bases not matched to a gene; V was cut back by 3 bases and J by 5 bases. The CDR3 bases are TGTGCCAGCAGTTTTGGGCTAGCGGGAGTGGGGACCGGGGAGCTGTTTTTT. Its protein product is CASSFGLAGVGTGELFF.

This clonotype was found many times. The rearrangement joins TRBV6-1 to TRBJ2-7, with TRBD2 matching over 10 bases. The CDR3 runs 17 residues. Germline V gene sequence: CDR1 MNHNS, CDR2 SASEGT. V trimming: 2 bases; J trimming: 3 bases; junction bases outside the gene matches: 10. The CDR3 protein is CASSERTSGKKGYEQYF. For the CDR3, the DNA is TGTGCCAGCAGTGAAAGGACTAGCGGAAAAAAGGGCTACGAGCAGTACTTC.

This clonotype was observed at least ten times. The genes are TRBV28 and TRBJ2-3; 13 nucleotides align to TRBD2. CDR1 and CDR2 (germline): MDHEN, SYDVKM. V lost 3 bases, J lost 2 bases, and 8 bases stayed unmatched. The CDR3 loop spans 18 amino acids. The CDR3 loop reads CASSFWTSGSLDTDTQYF. The CDR3 nucleotides are TGTGCCAGCAGTTTTTGGACTAGCGGGAGCCTCGACACAGATACGCAGTATTTT.

This clonotype was counted ten times or more. The chain combines TRBV6-1 with TRBJ2-5; D remains ambiguous. The CDR3 is made up of 12 amino acids. V lost 1 base to trimming and J lost 9 bases, with 9 bases between them. The germline V gene encodes CDR1 MNHNS and CDR2 SASEGT. DNA for the CDR3: TGTGCCAGCAGTGAAGTTGGGGATTCCCAGTACTTC. Protein sequence: CASSEVGDSQYF.

The chain uses TRBV29-1 and TRBJ2-1; D is perhaps TRBD2 (6 bases). CDR1 is SQVTM and CDR2 is ANQGSEA in the germline V gene. V was pared by 4 bases and J by 2 bases, with 9 bases between. This CDR3 is 13 amino acids long. The CDR3 DNA reads as TGCAGCGTTGTTGGAGGGACCTACAATGAGCAGTTCTTC. It codes for CSVVGGTYNEQFF.

The rearrangement links TRBV4-1 to TRBJ2-5; D is ambiguous. In germline, CDR1 is MGHRA, CDR2 YSYEKL. Trimming took off 0 bases at V and 3 bases at J, with 11 bases between the two ends. This CDR3 has 15 amino acids. The CDR3 is CASSQDPAGKETQYF. As DNA, the CDR3 is TGCGCCAGCAGCCAAGATCCGGCAGGCAAAGAGACCCAGTACTTC.

The CDR3 reads CASSFTGQGDTQYF. CDR3 nucleotide sequence: TGCGCCAGCAGTTTTACTGGACAGGGCGATACGCAGTATTTT. V and J are TRBV5-1 and TRBJ2-3; TRBD1 matches 8 bases. The length of the CDR3 is 14 residues. Unmatched junction bases numbered 8, after V lost 5 bases and J lost 6 bases. Germline V lookup: CDR1 SGHRS, CDR2 YFSETQ.

The V call is TRBV19, the J call TRBJ2-3; 10 nucleotides align to TRBD2. The CDR3 is made up of 15 amino acids. J lost 4 bases, V lost 6 bases, and 7 bases had no gene match. CDR1 LNHDA and CDR2 SQIVND come from the germline V gene (reference sequence). For the CDR3, the DNA is TGTGCCAGTAGCGCGGCTAGCGGGAGAGCAGATACGCAGTATTTT. This encodes CASSAASGRADTQYF.